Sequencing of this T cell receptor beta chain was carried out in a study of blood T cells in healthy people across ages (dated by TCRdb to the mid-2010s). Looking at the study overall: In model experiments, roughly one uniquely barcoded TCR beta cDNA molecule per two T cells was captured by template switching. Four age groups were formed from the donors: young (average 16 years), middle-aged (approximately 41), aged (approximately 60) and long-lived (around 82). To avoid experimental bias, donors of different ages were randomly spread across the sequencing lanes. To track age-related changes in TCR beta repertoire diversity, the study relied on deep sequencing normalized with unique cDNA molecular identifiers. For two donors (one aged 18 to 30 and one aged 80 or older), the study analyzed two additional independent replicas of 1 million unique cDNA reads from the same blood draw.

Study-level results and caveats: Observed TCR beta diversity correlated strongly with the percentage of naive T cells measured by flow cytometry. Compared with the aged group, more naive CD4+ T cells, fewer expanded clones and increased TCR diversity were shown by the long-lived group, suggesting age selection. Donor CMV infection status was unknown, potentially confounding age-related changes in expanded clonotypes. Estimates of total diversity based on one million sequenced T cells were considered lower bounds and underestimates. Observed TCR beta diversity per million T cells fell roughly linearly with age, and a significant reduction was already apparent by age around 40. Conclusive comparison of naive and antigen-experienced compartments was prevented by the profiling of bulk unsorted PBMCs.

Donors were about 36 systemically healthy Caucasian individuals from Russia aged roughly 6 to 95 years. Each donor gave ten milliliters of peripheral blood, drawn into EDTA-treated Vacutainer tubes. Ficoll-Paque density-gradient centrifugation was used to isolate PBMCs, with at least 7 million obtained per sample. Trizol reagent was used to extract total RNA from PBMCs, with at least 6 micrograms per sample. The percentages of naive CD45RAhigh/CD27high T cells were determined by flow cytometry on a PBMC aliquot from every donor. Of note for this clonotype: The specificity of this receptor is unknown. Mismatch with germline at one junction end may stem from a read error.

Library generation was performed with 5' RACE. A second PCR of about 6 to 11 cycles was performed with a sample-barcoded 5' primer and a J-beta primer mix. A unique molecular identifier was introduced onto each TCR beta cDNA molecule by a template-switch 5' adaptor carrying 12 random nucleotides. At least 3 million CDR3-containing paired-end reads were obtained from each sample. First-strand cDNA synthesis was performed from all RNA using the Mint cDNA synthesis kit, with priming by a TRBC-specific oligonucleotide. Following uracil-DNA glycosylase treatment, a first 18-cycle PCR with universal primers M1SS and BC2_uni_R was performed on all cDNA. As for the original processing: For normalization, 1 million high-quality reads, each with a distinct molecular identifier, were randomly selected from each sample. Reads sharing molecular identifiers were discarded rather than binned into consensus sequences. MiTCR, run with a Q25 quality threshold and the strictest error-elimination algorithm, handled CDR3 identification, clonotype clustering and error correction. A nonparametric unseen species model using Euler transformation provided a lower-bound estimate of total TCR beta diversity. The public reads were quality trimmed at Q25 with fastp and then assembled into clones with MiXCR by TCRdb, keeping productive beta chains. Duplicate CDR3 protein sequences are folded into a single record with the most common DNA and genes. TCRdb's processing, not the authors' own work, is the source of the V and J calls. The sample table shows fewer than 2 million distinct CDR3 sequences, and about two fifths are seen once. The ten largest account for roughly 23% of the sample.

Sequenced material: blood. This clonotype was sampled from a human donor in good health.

The encoded CDR3 is CARSEEVPPGEQFF. DNA sequence: TGTGCCCGCAGTGAAGAGGTCCCCCCGGGTGAGCAGTTCTTC. This sequence uses TRBV2 and TRBJ2-1; the D gene cannot be named for sure. The CDR3 goes from the cysteine to the phenylalanine over 14 residues. Just CDR3 DNA is preserved here, 42 bases in frame from base 1. Via the germline V gene, CDR1 is SNHLY and CDR2 FYNNEI.